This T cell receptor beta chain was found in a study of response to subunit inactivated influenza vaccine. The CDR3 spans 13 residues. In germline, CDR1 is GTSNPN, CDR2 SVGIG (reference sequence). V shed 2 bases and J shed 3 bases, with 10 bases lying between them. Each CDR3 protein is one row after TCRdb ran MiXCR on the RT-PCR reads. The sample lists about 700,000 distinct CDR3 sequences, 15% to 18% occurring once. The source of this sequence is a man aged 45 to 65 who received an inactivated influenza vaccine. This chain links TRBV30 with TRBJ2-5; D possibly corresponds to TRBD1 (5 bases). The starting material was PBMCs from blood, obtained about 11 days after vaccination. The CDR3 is CAWSRGKKETQYF. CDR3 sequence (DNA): TGTGCCTGGAGTAGGGGCAAGAAAGAGACCCAGTACTTC.